This TCR beta chain was found in a study of blood T cell repertoires in COVID-19 (TCRdb year 2020). General notes on the study: Samples covering the acute and convalescent phases of COVID-19 were provided by collaborators in the United States, Italy and Spain. Subjects who had been exposed to COVID-19, were actively infected with it, or had recovered from it provided the deeply sampled blood TCRbeta repertoires that made up the dataset. The material from the prospective study consisted of cDNA or gDNA derived from T cells, B-cell-depleted T cells, or PBMCs. Where HLA class I and class II types were available, the types were taken from metadata supplied by the sample provider, not from assay-based typing. The repertoires were released in a freely available public database meant as a resource for research on the immune response to SARS-CoV-2. The sample metadata nearly always contained a de-identified subject ID, COVID-19 status, age in years and sex. The samples were drawn from the first 160 participants of the ongoing ImmuneRACE study and from about 1,200 subjects provided by 6 global collaborators. Broad study findings and their caveats: How much clinical and demographic metadata was included differed by source and by participant, and the metadata was provided uncurated.

The immunoSEQ Assay, a bias-controlled multiplex PCR, was used to amplify TCRbeta CDR3 regions from genomic DNA. Per the authors' processing: Nucleated cell counts per sample were estimated from amplification of reference gene primers within the assay. To quantify the absolute abundance of each unique TCRbeta CDR3 rearrangement, sequence reads were collapsed and filtered. For each sample, productive Simpson clonality was calculated as the square root of Simpson's diversity index across productive rearrangements. Held by TCRdb, this immuneACCESS table contains in-frame sequences only and omits some clones. Under half of the omission traces to an unresolved V gene where checked; the cause of the rest is unknown. V and J calls and clone size come straight from that table; D and trimming were deduced from the DNA. The sample yields around 150,000 clones; about 80% were counted once. Roughly 9% of the sample is in the top ten clones.

Collaborating institutions collected whole blood in K2EDTA tubes following their own protocols. Collaborator samples were shipped for TCRbeta analysis as frozen whole blood, isolated PBMCs, or DNA extracted from either sample type. As for this clone: This clone's antigen is unknown. Base qualities are not at hand, and no much larger clone is one base apart.

Relative to germline, V is missing 1 base and J is missing 8 bases, with 5 bases of the junction outside any gene match. The cysteine opens and the phenylalanine closes a CDR3 of 16 amino acids. The CDR3 DNA has 48 bases and is translated from base 1. The germline V gene supplies CDR1 KGHSH and CDR2 LQKENI. This TCR was sampled from a woman older than 75 in a cohort sampled during active or convalescent COVID-19. This chain joins TRBV18 to TRBJ1-4; a stretch of 12 junction bases matches TRBD1. Sequencing was performed on peripheral blood. The DNA sequence is TGTGCCAGCTCACCACAGGGACAGGGGGCATTCGAAAAACTGTTTTTT. It translates as CASSPQGQGAFEKLFF.